This T cell receptor beta chain was found in a study of graft-versus-host responses after intestinal transplantation. The assay was immunoSEQ multiplex PCR, and TCRdb's table has in-frame clones only and misses some. The data contain 74,000 or so clones, about nine tenths of them singletons. With V trimmed by 7 bases and J by 2 bases, 10 bases remained unmatched. From germline, CDR1 is MDHEN and CDR2 SYDVKM. This CDR3 has 15 residues. The V gene is TRBV28, the J gene TRBJ2-7, with 8 bases matching TRBD1. The specimen was PBMCs, collected 98 days after intestinal transplantation. This receptor was identified in a human patient who received an intestinal transplant, so some T cells may come from the graft donor. The CDR3 DNA follows: TGTGCCAGCACCCCGGGACAGGTGACTGCCTACGAGCAGTACTTC. This translates into CASTPGQVTAYEQYF. Full variable domain (outside the CDR3, taken from reference TRBV28 and TRBJ2-7): DVKVTQSSRYLVKRTGEKVFLECVQDMDHENMFWYRQDPGLGLRLIYFSYDVKMKEKGDIPEGYSVSREKKERFSLILESASTNQTSMYLCASTPGQVTAYEQYFGPGTRLTVT.